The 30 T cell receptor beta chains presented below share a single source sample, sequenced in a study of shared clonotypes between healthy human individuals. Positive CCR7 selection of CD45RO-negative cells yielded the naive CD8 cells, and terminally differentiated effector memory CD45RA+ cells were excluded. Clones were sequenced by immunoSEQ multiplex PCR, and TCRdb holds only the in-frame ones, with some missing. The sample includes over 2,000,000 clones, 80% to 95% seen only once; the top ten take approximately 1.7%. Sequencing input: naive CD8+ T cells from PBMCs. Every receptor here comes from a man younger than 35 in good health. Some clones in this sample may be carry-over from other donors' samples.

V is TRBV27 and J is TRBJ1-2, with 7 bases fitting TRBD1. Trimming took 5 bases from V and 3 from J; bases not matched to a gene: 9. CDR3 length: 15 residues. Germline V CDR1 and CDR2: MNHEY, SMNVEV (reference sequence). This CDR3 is CASSRSDRVDYGYTF. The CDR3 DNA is TGTGCCAGCAGTCGAAGTGACAGGGTAGACTATGGCTACACCTTC.

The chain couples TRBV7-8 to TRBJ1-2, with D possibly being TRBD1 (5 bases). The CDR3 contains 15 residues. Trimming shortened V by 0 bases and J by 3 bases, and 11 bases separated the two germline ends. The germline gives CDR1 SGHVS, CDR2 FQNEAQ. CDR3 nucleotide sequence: TGTGCCAGCAGCTTAGCGGGACCGTACGACTATGGCTACACCTTC. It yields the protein CASSLAGPYDYGYTF.

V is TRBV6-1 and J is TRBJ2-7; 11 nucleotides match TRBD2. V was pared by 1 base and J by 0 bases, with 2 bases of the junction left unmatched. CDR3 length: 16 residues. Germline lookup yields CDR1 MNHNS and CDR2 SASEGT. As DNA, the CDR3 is TGTGCCAGCAGTGAAGGGCTAGCGGGAGGCTCCTACGAGCAGTACTTC. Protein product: CASSEGLAGGSYEQYF.

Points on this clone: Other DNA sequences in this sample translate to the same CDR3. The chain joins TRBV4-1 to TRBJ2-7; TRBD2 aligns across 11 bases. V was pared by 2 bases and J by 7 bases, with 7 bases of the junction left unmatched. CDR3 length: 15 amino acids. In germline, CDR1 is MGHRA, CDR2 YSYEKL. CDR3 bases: TGCGCCAGCAGCCAAATAGCGGGAGGGCCGGGTGAGCAGTACTTC. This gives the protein CASSQIAGGPGEQYF.

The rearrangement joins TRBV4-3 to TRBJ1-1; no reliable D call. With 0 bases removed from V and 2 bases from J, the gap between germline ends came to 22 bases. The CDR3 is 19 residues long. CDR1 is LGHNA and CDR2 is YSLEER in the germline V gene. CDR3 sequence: CASSQDWLYGIGGNTEAFF. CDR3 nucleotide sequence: TGCGCCAGCAGCCAAGATTGGCTTTACGGAATCGGAGGTAACACTGAAGCTTTCTTT.

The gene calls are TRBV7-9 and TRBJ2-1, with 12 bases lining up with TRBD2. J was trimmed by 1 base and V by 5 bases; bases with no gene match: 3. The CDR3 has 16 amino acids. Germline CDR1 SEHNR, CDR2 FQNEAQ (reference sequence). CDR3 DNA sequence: TGTGCCAGCAGCGAGACTAGCGGGAGTTCCTACAATGAGCAGTTCTTC. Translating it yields CASSETSGSSYNEQFF.

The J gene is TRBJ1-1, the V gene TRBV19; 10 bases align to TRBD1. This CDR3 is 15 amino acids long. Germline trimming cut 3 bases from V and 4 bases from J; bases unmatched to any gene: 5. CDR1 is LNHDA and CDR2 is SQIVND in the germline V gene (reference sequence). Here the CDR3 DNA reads TGTGCCAGTAGTATTTGGGGGGACAGGGGCACTGAAGCTTTCTTT. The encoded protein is CASSIWGDRGTEAFF.

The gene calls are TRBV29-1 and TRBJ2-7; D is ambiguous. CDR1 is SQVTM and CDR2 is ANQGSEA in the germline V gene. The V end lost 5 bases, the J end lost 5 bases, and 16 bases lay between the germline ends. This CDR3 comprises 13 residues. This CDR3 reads CSVRKATTHEQYF. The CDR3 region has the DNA TGCAGCGTTAGGAAGGCAACTACTCACGAGCAGTACTTC.

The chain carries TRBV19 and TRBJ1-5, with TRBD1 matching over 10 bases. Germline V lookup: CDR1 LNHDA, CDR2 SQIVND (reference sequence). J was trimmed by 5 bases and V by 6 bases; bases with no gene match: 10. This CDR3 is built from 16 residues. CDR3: CASSLLRDRGDQPQHF. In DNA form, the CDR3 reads TGTGCCAGTAGCTTGCTCCGGGACAGGGGCGATCAGCCCCAGCATTTT.

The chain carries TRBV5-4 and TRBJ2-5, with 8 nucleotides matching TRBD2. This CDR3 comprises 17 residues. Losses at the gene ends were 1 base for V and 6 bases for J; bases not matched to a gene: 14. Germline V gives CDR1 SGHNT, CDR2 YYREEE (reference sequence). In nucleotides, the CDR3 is TGTGCCAGCAGCTTGCGGGGTCACGAGCGGGAGAGGAAGACCCAGTACTTC. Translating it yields CASSLRGHERERKTQYF.

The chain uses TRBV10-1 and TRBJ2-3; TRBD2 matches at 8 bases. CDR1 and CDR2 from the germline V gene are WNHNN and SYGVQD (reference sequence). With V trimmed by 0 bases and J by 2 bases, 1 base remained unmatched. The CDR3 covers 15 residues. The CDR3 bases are TGCGCCAGCAGTGAGTCTAGCGGGGCCACAGATACGCAGTATTTT. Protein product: CASSESSGATDTQYF.

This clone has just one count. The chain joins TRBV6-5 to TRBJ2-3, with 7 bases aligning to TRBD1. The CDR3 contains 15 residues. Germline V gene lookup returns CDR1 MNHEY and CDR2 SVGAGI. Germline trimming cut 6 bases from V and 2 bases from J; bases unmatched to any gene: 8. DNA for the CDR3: TGTGCCAGCAGCCGCGACAGGGCAGCCACAGATACGCAGTATTTT. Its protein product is CASSRDRAATDTQYF.

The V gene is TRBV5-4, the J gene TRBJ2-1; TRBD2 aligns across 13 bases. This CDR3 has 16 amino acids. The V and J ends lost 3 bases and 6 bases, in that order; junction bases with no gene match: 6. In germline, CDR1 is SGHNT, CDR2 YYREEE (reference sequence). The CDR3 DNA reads TGTGCCAGCAGCTACACTAGCGGGAGGGCCCGCAATGAGCAGTTCTTC. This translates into CASSYTSGRARNEQFF.

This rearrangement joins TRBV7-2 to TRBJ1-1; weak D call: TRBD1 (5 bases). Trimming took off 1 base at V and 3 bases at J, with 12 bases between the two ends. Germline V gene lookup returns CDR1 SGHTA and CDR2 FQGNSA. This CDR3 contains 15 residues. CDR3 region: CASSLVIGEDTEAFF. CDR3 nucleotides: TGTGCCAGCAGCTTAGTTATAGGGGAGGACACTGAAGCTTTCTTT.

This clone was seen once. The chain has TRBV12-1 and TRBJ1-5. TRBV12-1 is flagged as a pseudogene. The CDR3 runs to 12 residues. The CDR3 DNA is TGTGCCAGCAGCTGCCCGGTTGAGCCCCAGCATTTT. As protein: CASSCPVEPQHF.

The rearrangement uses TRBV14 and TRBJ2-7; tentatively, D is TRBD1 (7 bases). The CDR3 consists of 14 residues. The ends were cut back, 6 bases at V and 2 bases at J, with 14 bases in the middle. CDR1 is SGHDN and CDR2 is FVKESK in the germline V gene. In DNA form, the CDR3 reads TGTGCCAGCAGTGTCCGCGGGACAGCCTACGAGCAGTACTTC. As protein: CASSVRGTAYEQYF. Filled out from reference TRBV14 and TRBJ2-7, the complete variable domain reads EAGVTQFPSHSVIEKGQTVTLRCDPISGHDNLYWYRRVMGKEIKFLLHFVKESKQDESGMPNNRFLAERTGGTYSTLKVQPAELEDSGVYFCASSVRGTAYEQYFGPGTRLTVT.

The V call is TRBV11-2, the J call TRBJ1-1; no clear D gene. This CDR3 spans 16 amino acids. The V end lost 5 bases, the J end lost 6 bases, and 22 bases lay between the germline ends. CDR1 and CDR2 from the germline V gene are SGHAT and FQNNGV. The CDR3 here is CASSEGSRGLDPEAFF. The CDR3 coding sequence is TGTGCCAGCAGCGAGGGTTCTCGCGGGCTCGATCCTGAAGCTTTCTTT. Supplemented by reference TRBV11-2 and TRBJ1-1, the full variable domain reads EAGVAQSPRYKIIEKRQSVAFWCNPISGHATLYWYQQILGQGPKLLIQFQNNGVVDDSQLPKDRFSAERLKGVDSTLKIQPAKLEDSAVYLCASSEGSRGLDPEAFFGQGTRLTVV.

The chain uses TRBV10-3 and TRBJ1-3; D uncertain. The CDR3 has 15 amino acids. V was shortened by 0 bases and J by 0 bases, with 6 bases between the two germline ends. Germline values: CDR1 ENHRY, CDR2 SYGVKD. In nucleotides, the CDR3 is TGTGCCATCAGTGAGTCGGCACACTCTGGAAACACCATATATTTT. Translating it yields CAISESAHSGNTIYF.

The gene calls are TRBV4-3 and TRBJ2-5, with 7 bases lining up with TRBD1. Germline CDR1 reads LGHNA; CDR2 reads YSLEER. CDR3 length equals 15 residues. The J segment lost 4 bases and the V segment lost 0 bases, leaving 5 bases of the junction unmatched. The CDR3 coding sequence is TGCGCCAGCAGCCAAGATGACAGGGTGGGAGAGACCCAGTACTTC. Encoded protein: CASSQDDRVGETQYF.

The CDR3 DNA reads TGCAGCGTTGGAGGGTTCTCTGGGGCCAACGTCCTGACTTTC. This encodes CSVGGFSGANVLTF. The chain uses TRBV29-1 and TRBJ2-6; D is possibly TRBD2 (5 bases). The CDR3 totals 14 residues. Germline-derived CDR1 and CDR2 are SQVTM and ANQGSEA. Trimming removed 4 bases at V and 0 bases at J, with 7 bases between. Full variable domain (missing parts from reference TRBV29-1 and TRBJ2-6): SAVISQKPSRDICQRGTSLTIQCQVDSQVTMMFWYRQQPGQSLTLIATANQGSEATYESGFVIDKFPISRPNLTFSTLTVSNMSPEDSSIYLCSVGGFSGANVLTFGAGSRLTVL.

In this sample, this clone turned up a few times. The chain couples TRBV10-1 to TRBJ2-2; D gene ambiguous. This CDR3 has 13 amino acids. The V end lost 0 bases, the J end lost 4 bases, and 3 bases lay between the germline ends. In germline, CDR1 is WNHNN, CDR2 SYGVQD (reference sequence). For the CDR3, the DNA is TGCGCCAGCAGTGAGTCCCGCACCGGGGAGCTGTTTTTT. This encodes CASSESRTGELFF.

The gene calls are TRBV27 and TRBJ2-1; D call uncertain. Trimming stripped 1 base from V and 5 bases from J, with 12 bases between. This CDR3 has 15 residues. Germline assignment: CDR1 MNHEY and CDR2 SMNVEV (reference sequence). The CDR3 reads CASSLLGYRNNEQFF. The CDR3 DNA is TGTGCCAGCAGTTTATTGGGGTATAGGAACAATGAGCAGTTCTTC.

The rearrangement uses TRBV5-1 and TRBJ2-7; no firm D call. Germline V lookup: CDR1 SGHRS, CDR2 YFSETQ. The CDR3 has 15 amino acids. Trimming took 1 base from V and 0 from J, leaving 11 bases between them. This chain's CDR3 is CASSLTSQSSYEQYF. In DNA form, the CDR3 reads TGCGCCAGCAGCTTGACCAGCCAAAGCTCCTACGAGCAGTACTTC.

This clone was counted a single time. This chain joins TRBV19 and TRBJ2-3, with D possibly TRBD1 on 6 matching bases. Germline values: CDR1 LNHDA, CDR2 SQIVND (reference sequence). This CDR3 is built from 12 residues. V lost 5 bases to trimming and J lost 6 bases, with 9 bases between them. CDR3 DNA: TGTGCCAGTAGTGGGGGCCGCGATACGCAGTATTTT. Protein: CASSGGRDTQYF.

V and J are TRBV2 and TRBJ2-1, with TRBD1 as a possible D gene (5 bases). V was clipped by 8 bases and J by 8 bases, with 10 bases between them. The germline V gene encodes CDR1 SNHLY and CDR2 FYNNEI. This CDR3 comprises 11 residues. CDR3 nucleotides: TGTGCCAGCGGGTTAGGGGATGAGCAGTTCTTC. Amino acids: CASGLGDEQFF.

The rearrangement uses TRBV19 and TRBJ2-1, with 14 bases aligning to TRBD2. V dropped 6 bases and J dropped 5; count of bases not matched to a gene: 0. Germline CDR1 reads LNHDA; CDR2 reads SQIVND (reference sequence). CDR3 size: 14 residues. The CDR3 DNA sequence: TGTGCCAGTAGGGGACTAGCGGGAGACAATGAGCAGTTCTTC. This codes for CASRGLAGDNEQFF.

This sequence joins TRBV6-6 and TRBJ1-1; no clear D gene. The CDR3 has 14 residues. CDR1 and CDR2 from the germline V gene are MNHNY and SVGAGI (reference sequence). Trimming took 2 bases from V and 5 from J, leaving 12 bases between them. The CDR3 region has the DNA TGTGCCAGCAGTTACCGATTGGGCGGGACTGAAGCTTTCTTT. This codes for CASSYRLGGTEAFF.

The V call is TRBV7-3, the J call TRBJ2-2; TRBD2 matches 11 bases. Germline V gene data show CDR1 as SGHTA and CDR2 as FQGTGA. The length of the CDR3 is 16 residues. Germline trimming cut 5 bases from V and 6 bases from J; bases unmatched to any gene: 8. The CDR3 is CASSPGTSGLAGELFF. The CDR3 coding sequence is TGTGCCAGCAGCCCGGGGACTAGCGGCCTCGCCGGGGAGCTGTTTTTT.

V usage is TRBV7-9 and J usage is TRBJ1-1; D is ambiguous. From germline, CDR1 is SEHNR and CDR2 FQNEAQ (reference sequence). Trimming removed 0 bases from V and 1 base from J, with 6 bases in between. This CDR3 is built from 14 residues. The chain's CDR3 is CASSLAGKNTEAFF. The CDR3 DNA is TGTGCCAGCAGCTTAGCGGGGAAGAACACTGAAGCTTTCTTT.

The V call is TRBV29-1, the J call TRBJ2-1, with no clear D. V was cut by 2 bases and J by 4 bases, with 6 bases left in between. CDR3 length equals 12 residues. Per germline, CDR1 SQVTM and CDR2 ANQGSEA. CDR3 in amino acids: CSVEKAYNEQFF. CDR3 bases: TGCAGCGTTGAAAAGGCATACAATGAGCAGTTCTTC.